The 16 T cell receptor beta chains below all came from one sample that was sequenced in a study of radiotherapy plus CTLA-4 blockade in lung cancer. The assay was immunoSEQ multiplex PCR, and TCRdb's table has in-frame clones only and misses some. The data contain just under 60,000 clones, 75% to 85% of them singletons. The sequenced sample was peripheral blood, obtained from a patient treated with radiotherapy plus ipilimumab. The source of these receptors is a human donor with non-small cell lung cancer who had a partial response to radiotherapy plus ipilimumab.

The chain combines TRBV7-2 with TRBJ2-5, with unresolved D. CDR1 SGHTA and CDR2 FQGNSA come from the germline V gene. Deletions cut 3 bases from V and 5 bases from J, with 4 bases between. The length of the CDR3 is 11 residues. The CDR3 nucleotides read TGTGCCAGCAGCTTCTCGGAGACCCAGTACTTC. It is translated as CASSFSETQYF.

The chain combines TRBV9 with TRBJ2-1, with 9 nucleotides matching TRBD1. V trimming: 3 bases; J trimming: 3 bases; junction bases outside the gene matches: 7. CDR1 and CDR2 from the germline V gene are SGDLS and YYNGEE. The CDR3 runs 16 residues. CDR3 coding DNA: TGTGCCAGCAGCGCGCCAACAGGGGGCAGCTACAATGAGCAGTTCTTC. It specifies CASSAPTGGSYNEQFF.

The gene calls are TRBV5-6 and TRBJ1-2, with TRBD1 identical over 9 bases. The CDR3 runs to 17 residues. With 1 base clipped from V and 0 bases from J, the junction kept 7 bases outside the gene matches. Looked up from germline, CDR1 is SGHDT and CDR2 is YYEEEE. Here the CDR3 DNA reads TGTGCCAGCAGCTTGCCGACAGGGGGTTCTGCTAACTATGGCTACACCTTC. Protein product: CASSLPTGGSANYGYTF.

V is TRBV29-1 and J is TRBJ2-5, with a possible D match to TRBD1 (5 bases). Germline values: CDR1 SQVTM, CDR2 ANQGSEA. V was clipped by 8 bases and J by 0 bases, with 16 bases between them. The CDR3 totals 14 residues. The CDR3 sequence is CSIKRTGYQETQYF. In DNA, the CDR3 is TGCAGCATTAAGCGTACAGGTTACCAAGAGACCCAGTACTTC.

This chain connects TRBV4-3 to TRBJ2-5; 7 bases are shared with TRBD2. CDR1 is LGHNA, CDR2 YSLEER, per germline. Trimming removed 1 base from V and 2 bases from J; junction bases left unmatched: 4. The CDR3 totals 15 residues. The CDR3 reads CASSQGNSGQETQYF. The CDR3 nucleotides are TGCGCCAGCAGCCAAGGGAATAGCGGGCAAGAGACCCAGTACTTC.

V usage is TRBV2 and J usage is TRBJ2-7; 7 nucleotides match TRBD2. CDR1 SNHLY and CDR2 FYNNEI come from the germline V gene. The CDR3 length is 12 residues. The V segment lost 8 bases and the J segment 5 bases; nucleotides outside the gene matches: 6. The CDR3, as DNA: TGTGCCAGCGAGCGGGATCCCCACGAGCAGTACTTC. This sequence encodes CASERDPHEQYF.

The chain uses TRBV28 and TRBJ2-3; 8 bases are a match to TRBD2. The CDR3 length is 15 residues. V shed 5 bases, J shed 2 bases, and the junction held 6 bases outside the gene matches. Germline V gene sequence: CDR1 MDHEN, CDR2 SYDVKM. CDR3 sequence reads: CASSQASGYTDTQYF. CDR3 bases: TGTGCCAGCAGTCAGGCTAGCGGGTACACAGATACGCAGTATTTT. Based on the CDR3 plus reference TRBV28 and TRBJ2-3, the full variable domain is DVKVTQSSRYLVKRTGEKVFLECVQDMDHENMFWYRQDPGLGLRLIYFSYDVKMKEKGDIPEGYSVSREKKERFSLILESASTNQTSMYLCASSQASGYTDTQYFGPGTRLTVL.

This clone has a single count. The rearrangement joins TRBV2 to TRBJ2-5; 8 nucleotides agree with TRBD1. CDR3 size: 16 residues. Germline loops: CDR1 SNHLY, CDR2 FYNNEI. V shed 4 bases, J shed 0 bases, and the junction held 7 bases outside the gene matches. This CDR3 reads CASSVGGQAYQETQYF. Here the CDR3 DNA reads TGTGCCAGCAGTGTCGGGGGACAGGCGTACCAAGAGACCCAGTACTTC.

This sequence joins TRBV4-1 and TRBJ2-3, with TRBD1 matching over 7 bases. The germline V gene encodes CDR1 MGHRA and CDR2 YSYEKL. The CDR3 covers 15 residues. Trimming at V came to 2 bases and at J to 4 bases, leaving 6 bases not matched to a gene. The CDR3 reads CASSQLDRDADTQYF. DNA for the CDR3: TGCGCCAGCAGCCAACTAGACAGGGACGCAGATACGCAGTATTTT.

Only one count was recorded for this clone. The V gene is TRBV7-9, the J gene TRBJ2-1; the match to TRBD1 covers 9 bases. With V trimmed by 5 bases and J by 5 bases, 7 bases remained unmatched. This CDR3 comprises 15 residues. Germline V gene data show CDR1 as SEHNR and CDR2 as FQNEAQ (reference sequence). This CDR3 is CASSLGTGLNNEQFF. Written as DNA, the CDR3 is TGTGCCAGCAGCCTCGGGACAGGGCTGAACAATGAGCAGTTCTTC.

This clone was seen just once. The genes are TRBV28 and TRBJ1-1; a weak D match, TRBD1 (5 bases). Between the trimmed V and J ends, which lost 2 bases and 8 bases, there was a span of 15 bases. The germline V gene encodes CDR1 MDHEN and CDR2 SYDVKM. CDR3 size: 14 residues. CDR3 bases: TGTGCCAGCAGTTTAAAGGTTGGGGGGATGGAAGCTTTCTTT. This encodes CASSLKVGGMEAFF.

This clone appeared a few times. The sample has other DNA sequences that encode this CDR3 too. This chain uses TRBV5-1 with TRBJ2-3; 9 nucleotides align to TRBD1. The CDR3 runs 17 residues. The germline CDR1 and CDR2 sequences are SGHRS and YFSETQ. Unmatched junction bases numbered 11, after V lost 4 bases and J lost 2 bases. The CDR3 loop is CASSSPPGQGFTDTQYF. The CDR3 nucleotides read TGCGCCAGCAGCAGCCCACCGGGACAGGGTTTCACAGATACGCAGTATTTT.

The chain joins TRBV5-1 to TRBJ2-2; 8 bases fit TRBD1. CDR3 length: 15 amino acids. In germline, CDR1 is SGHRS, CDR2 YFSETQ. J gave up 6 bases and V 1 base, and 5 bases lay outside the gene matches. This CDR3 reads CASSLQDRAAGELFF. As DNA, the CDR3 is TGCGCCAGCAGCTTGCAGGACAGGGCTGCCGGGGAGCTGTTTTTT.

This chain links TRBV7-6 with TRBJ2-5, with a tentative D call TRBD1 (6 bases). CDR3 size: 13 residues. Between the trimmed V and J ends, which lost 3 bases and 1 base, there was a span of 6 bases. Looked up from germline, CDR1 is SGHVS and CDR2 is FNYEAQ. CDR3 region: CASSFRGQETQYF. CDR3 DNA sequence: TGTGCCAGCAGCTTCAGGGGCCAAGAGACCCAGTACTTC.

This clone has more than one count but fewer than ten. This chain links TRBV13 with TRBJ1-1; 7 bases map to TRBD1. This CDR3 is 16 amino acids long. V dropped 4 bases and J dropped 5; count of bases not matched to a gene: 13. Germline values: CDR1 PRHDT, CDR2 FYEKMQ (reference sequence). Written as DNA, the CDR3 is TGTGCCAGCAGCTACTTTATCGGAACAGGGGTAACTGAAGCTTTCTTT. Translated, it gives CASSYFIGTGVTEAFF.

V usage is TRBV12-2 and J usage is TRBJ2-1; whether TRBD2, the table's D call, matches the DNA was not checked. TRBV12-2 constitutes a pseudogene. CDR3 size: 17 residues. CDR3 sequence reads: CASRIHGLAGDYNEQFF. DNA of the CDR3: TGTGCAAGTCGCATACATGGACTAGCGGGGGACTACAATGAGCAGTTCTTC.